This TCR beta chain was found in a study of CD8 T cells in Susac syndrome. Study at large: Blood was drawn from Susac syndrome patients while they were therapy-naive, on corticosteroids, or on intravenous immunoglobulin alone.

RNA in amounts of about 0.5 to 1 ug was reverse transcribed with random hexamers. immunoSEQ multiplex PCR amplified TCR beta CDR3 across 54 Vbeta, 13 Jbeta. TCRdb redid the calling of the immunoSEQ multiplex PCR reads with MiXCR, one entry per CDR3 protein. The table records roughly 220,000 distinct CDR3 sequences, 94% of them present only once. The V gene lost 0 bases and the J gene lost 3 bases, with 15 bases spanning the gap. The CDR3 sequence is 16 residues long. Germline V gene sequence: CDR1 SGHRS, CDR2 YFSETQ. TCR beta sequencing was performed on blood CD8+ and CD4+ T cells. This sequence originates from a human donor with Susac syndrome. The chain links TRBV5-1 to TRBJ1-2; D may be TRBD1 (6 bases). Sequences were obtained from CD4+ T cells from PBMCs. CDR3 DNA: TGCGCCAGCAGCTTGGAGGGCCGGGGGGCAGACTATGGCTACACCTTC. Translation: CASSLEGRGADYGYTF.